Shown below are 31 T cell receptor beta chains from a single sample sequenced in a study of control samples from healthy donors and cancer patients (dated by TCRdb to the early 2020s). Library prep was done by the immunoSEQ multiplex PCR assay. TCRdb took over this immuneACCESS table, retaining in-frame rearrangements with V and J assigned. Such tables are incomplete; in checked studies, under half of the missing clones stem from an unresolved V gene, and the remainder is unexplained. The sample table contains some 100,000 clones; only one count was recorded for around nine tenths of them. The ten largest clonotypes hold more than 7% of the sample. Material: blood. These receptors came from a man aged 25-45 years in good health.

The rearrangement joins TRBV6-6 to TRBJ2-2; TRBD1 might be the D (6 bases). V gave up 5 bases and J gave up 7 bases, with 17 bases separating them. Germline V gene lookup returns CDR1 MNHNY and CDR2 SVGAGI (reference sequence). This CDR3 is built from 15 residues. CDR3 protein: CASSTFGQSGGELFF. The CDR3 DNA reads TGTGCCAGCAGTACCTTCGGACAGTCGGGCGGGGAGCTGTTTTTT.

This clone was seen once. J is TRBJ2-7 and V is TRBV28; a weak D match, TRBD1 (7 bases). The germline V gene has CDR1 MDHEN and CDR2 SYDVKM. The V end lost 2 bases, the J end lost 6 bases, and 20 bases lay between the germline ends. The CDR3 sequence is 16 residues long. The CDR3 DNA follows: TGTGCCAGCAGTTTACCCCCCGGGACAGCGGGTTCCGAGCAGTACTTC. It translates to CASSLPPGTAGSEQYF.

The gene calls are TRBV30 and TRBJ1-1; D not certain. CDR3 length: 11 amino acids. Germline CDR1 GTSNPN, CDR2 SVGIG (reference sequence). CDR3 sequence: CAYRPGWKAFF. As DNA, the CDR3 is TGTGCTTACCGCCCCGGGTGGAAAGCTTTCTTT. Filled out from reference TRBV30 and TRBJ1-1, the complete variable domain reads SQTIHQWPATLVQPVGSPLSLECTVEGTSNPNLYWYRQAAGRGLQLLFYSVGIGQISSEVPQNLSASRPQDRQFILSSKKLLLSDSGFYLCAYRPGWKAFFGQGTRLTVV.

This chain joins TRBV10-3 and TRBJ1-2; 10 bases match TRBD1. Per germline, CDR1 ENHRY and CDR2 SYGVKD. This CDR3 is 13 amino acids long. The trim removed 10 bases at V and 7 bases at J, leaving 9 bases unmatched. CDR3 loop: CANGQGEGSGYTF. In nucleotides, the CDR3 is TGTGCCAACGGACAGGGGGAAGGAAGTGGCTACACCTTC.

The V and J genes are TRBV28 and TRBJ2-7, with TRBD1 as a possible D gene (6 bases). This CDR3 spans 13 amino acids. V dropped 8 bases and J dropped 5 bases, with 16 bases sitting between them. In germline, CDR1 is MDHEN, CDR2 SYDVKM. The CDR3 here is CASGSQGTNEQYF. The CDR3 nucleotides are TGTGCCAGCGGAAGTCAGGGGACCAACGAGCAGTACTTC.

This clone was counted a single time. The genes are TRBV6-4 and TRBJ1-2; maybe TRBD1 (5 bases). Trimming took off 3 bases at V and 6 bases at J, with 26 bases between the two ends. The CDR3 contains 18 residues. Germline V CDR1 and CDR2: MRHNA, SNTAGT. CDR3 DNA sequence: TGTGCCAGCAGTGAATGGTGGCAGGGCGGCGGCAGTAAGGATGGCTACACCTTC. This translates into CASSEWWQGGGSKDGYTF.

The V and J genes are TRBV6-4 and TRBJ1-6; TRBD1 is a possible D gene (5 bases). Germline V CDR1 and CDR2: MRHNA, SNTAGT. The CDR3 extends over 14 amino acids. V was pared by 8 bases and J by 9 bases, with 17 bases between. CDR3 sequence reads: CASWGRGQSSPLHF. CDR3 bases: TGTGCCAGCTGGGGGAGGGGCCAAAGTTCACCCCTCCACTTT.

V usage is TRBV11-2 and J usage is TRBJ2-2; 8 bases fit TRBD1. Germline V gene lookup returns CDR1 SGHAT and CDR2 FQNNGV. The ends lost 3 bases at V and 7 bases at J; junction bases unmatched: 13. The CDR3 is made up of 17 amino acids. The CDR3 is CASSLLGQGVRDGELFF. CDR3 DNA sequence: TGTGCCAGCAGCTTGCTCGGACAGGGAGTGCGGGACGGGGAGCTGTTTTTT.

The chain has TRBV30 and TRBJ1-2; TRBD1 might be the D (6 bases). CDR3 size: 15 residues. The germline gives CDR1 GTSNPN, CDR2 SVGIG (reference sequence). V lost 4 bases and J lost 2, with 17 bases in between. For the CDR3, the DNA is TGTGCCTGGACCCTGGGGGGGCCTAGGAACTATGGCTACACCTTC. This gives the protein CAWTLGGPRNYGYTF.

The chain carries TRBV19 and TRBJ1-5, with D possibly matching TRBD1 (6 bases). CDR1 is LNHDA and CDR2 is SQIVND in the germline V gene (reference sequence). V was clipped by 3 bases and J by 7 bases, with 16 bases between them. The CDR3 consists of 15 residues. The CDR3 region is CASSMKGRGNQPQHF. The CDR3 DNA is TGTGCCAGTAGTATGAAGGGCAGGGGAAACCAGCCCCAGCATTTT.

The chain couples TRBV19 to TRBJ1-2; TRBD1 matches 9 bases. Germline CDR1 LNHDA, CDR2 SQIVND (reference sequence). The CDR3 runs to 14 residues. The V gene end was trimmed by 6 bases and the J gene end by 10 bases; junction bases not matched to a gene: 12. CDR3 coding DNA: TGTGCCAGTAGGCCGCCGACAGGGGGGGACGACTACACCTTC. It specifies CASRPPTGGDDYTF. Combining the CDR3 with reference TRBV19 and TRBJ1-2 gives the whole variable domain DGGITQSPKYLFRKEGQNVTLSCEQNLNHDAMYWYRQDPGQGLRLIYYSQIVNDFQKGDIAEGYSVSREKKESFPLTVTSAQKNPTAFYLCASRPPTGGDDYTFGSGTRLTVV.

Notes on this clone: This CDR3 is also generated by other DNA sequences in the sample. The chain carries TRBV7-9 and TRBJ2-1; D may be TRBD2 (5 bases). The CDR3 consists of 12 residues. Trimming stripped 4 bases from V and 12 bases from J, with 13 bases between. The germline V gene encodes CDR1 SEHNR and CDR2 FQNEAQ (reference sequence). The CDR3 coding sequence is TGTGCCAGCAGCTCGTTTGAGGGTGGGCAGTTCTTC. Protein product: CASSSFEGGQFF.

The J gene is TRBJ2-3, the V gene TRBV12-5; 11 bases are shared with TRBD2. Per the germline V gene, CDR1 is LGHNT and CDR2 is FRNRAP. The CDR3 runs to 12 residues. V shed 8 bases, J shed 6 bases, and the junction held 1 base outside the gene matches. As DNA, the CDR3 is TGTGCTAGTTTAGCGGGAGGGGATACGCAGTATTTT. This gives the protein CASLAGGDTQYF.

V usage is TRBV11-3 and J usage is TRBJ2-5, with D possibly being TRBD1 (5 bases). Germline CDR1 and CDR2: SGHNT and YENEEA. CDR3 length: 13 residues. The germline V and J ends were trimmed by 2 bases and 7 bases, with 11 bases remaining between them. CDR3 nucleotide sequence: TGTGCCAGCAGCTTATGGGGTGGGGCGACCCAGTACTTC. Translated, it gives CASSLWGGATQYF.

This chain joins TRBV6-5 and TRBJ2-7; D gene unclear. V dropped 5 bases and J dropped 3 bases, with 14 bases sitting between them. The CDR3 has 14 residues. Germline V gene sequence: CDR1 MNHEY, CDR2 SVGAGI. CDR3 nucleotide sequence: TGTGCCAGCAGTCGAAACTTGGACGGCTACGAGCAGTACTTC. Translating gives CASSRNLDGYEQYF.

The chain combines TRBV18 with TRBJ1-5; no firm D call. Germline V lookup: CDR1 KGHSH, CDR2 LQKENI. This CDR3 spans 13 amino acids. Deletions cut 3 bases from V and 6 bases from J, with 9 bases between. CDR3 residues: CASSPDPSQPQHF. The DNA for the CDR3 is TGTGCCAGCTCACCGGACCCTAGTCAGCCCCAGCATTTT. Using reference TRBV18 and TRBJ1-5 for the parts outside the CDR3, the full variable domain is NAGVMQNPRHLVRRRGQEARLRCSPMKGHSHVYWYRQLPEEGLKFMVYLQKENIIDESGMPKERFSAEFPKEGPSILRIQQVVRGDSAAYFCASSPDPSQPQHFGDGTRLSIL.

This sequence joins TRBV29-1 and TRBJ2-4, with D tentatively TRBD1 (7 bases). The CDR3 covers 14 residues. Germline V gives CDR1 SQVTM, CDR2 ANQGSEA. The V end was cut by 1 base, the J end by 7 bases, with 14 bases between. Here the CDR3 DNA reads TGCAGCGTTGAAGGGCGGGACAGAAAGAACATTCAGTACTTC. It codes for CSVEGRDRKNIQYF.

V is TRBV5-4 and J is TRBJ2-7; no clear D. The CDR3 is 13 amino acids. The ends were cut back, 5 bases at V and 0 bases at J, with 9 bases in the middle. Per germline, CDR1 SGHNT and CDR2 YYREEE (reference sequence). The CDR3 region is CASSIRFSYEQYF. The CDR3, as DNA: TGTGCCAGCAGTATCAGGTTCTCCTACGAGCAGTACTTC.

The chain is built from TRBV7-6 and TRBJ2-2; D ambiguous. The CDR3 totals 14 residues. Germline V gene lookup returns CDR1 SGHVS and CDR2 FNYEAQ. Trimming pared 3 bases from V and 7 bases from J, leaving 12 bases between. In DNA form, the CDR3 reads TGTGCCAGCAGCTTTGTTGTCTGGGACGGGGAGCTGTTTTTT. Protein: CASSFVVWDGELFF.

The chain has TRBV6-4 and TRBJ2-1, with a tentative D call TRBD2 (5 bases). Germline V gene data show CDR1 as MRHNA and CDR2 as SNTAGT. Between the trimmed V and J ends, which lost 3 bases and 3 bases, there was a span of 12 bases. The CDR3 has 15 residues. The CDR3 DNA reads TGTGCCAGCAGTGAAGAGGGAACAAACTACAATGAGCAGTTCTTC. Protein: CASSEEGTNYNEQFF.

CDR3 bases: TGTGCCTGGAGTACGGGGGCTGTCCCTGGAAACACCATATATTTT. Encoded protein: CAWSTGAVPGNTIYF. The rearrangement links TRBV30 to TRBJ1-3, with a weak D call TRBD1 (6 bases). V shed 2 bases and J shed 2 bases, with 13 bases lying between them. Looked up from germline, CDR1 is GTSNPN and CDR2 is SVGIG (reference sequence). The CDR3 extends over 15 amino acids.

In DNA, the CDR3 is TGTGCCAGCAGTTTAAAGGGGGACAACACTGAAGCTTTCTTT. This translates into CASSLKGDNTEAFF. The chain couples TRBV27 to TRBJ1-1, with D perhaps matching TRBD1 (6 bases). Trimming left V 2 bases short and J 2 bases short, with 9 bases between. Germline-derived CDR1 and CDR2 are MNHEY and SMNVEV (reference sequence). The CDR3 loop spans 14 amino acids.

The rearrangement uses TRBV3-1 (or the pseudogene TRBV3-2) and TRBJ1-5; no definite D call. The CDR3 spans 16 residues. Germline V CDR1 and CDR2: LGHDT, YNNKEL (reference sequence). V lost 6 bases to trimming and J lost 0 bases, with 15 bases between them. The CDR3 reads CASSRQRVLSNQPQHF. CDR3 bases: TGTGCCAGCAGTCGTCAAAGGGTTCTTAGCAATCAGCCCCAGCATTTT.

The genes are TRBV7-7 and TRBJ1-3, with no clear D. CDR3 length equals 11 residues. Germline CDR1 SSHAT, CDR2 FNYEAQ (reference sequence). Trimming pared 6 bases from V and 10 bases from J, leaving 10 bases between. Written as DNA, the CDR3 is TGTGCCAGCAGTGGAGGAGAGACCATATATTTT. This encodes CASSGGETIYF.

The chain is built from TRBV5-6 and TRBJ2-6; 7 bases are shared with TRBD2. V dropped 0 bases and J dropped 5; count of bases not matched to a gene: 5. Germline values: CDR1 SGHDT, CDR2 YYEEEE. This CDR3 is built from 16 residues. Written as DNA, the CDR3 is TGTGCCAGCAGCTTGGAGCTAGCGGCCCGGGCCAACGTCCTGACTTTC. Encoded protein: CASSLELAARANVLTF.

The sample holds one count of this clone. The chain joins TRBV6-2 or TRBV6-3 to TRBJ2-1; 9 nucleotides line up with TRBD2. Looked up from germline, CDR1 is MNHEY and CDR2 is SVGEGT. The V segment lost 6 bases and the J segment 5 bases; nucleotides outside the gene matches: 5. The CDR3 length is 14 residues. In DNA form, the CDR3 reads TGTGCCAGCAGCATTAGCGGGAGCCACAATGAGCAGTTCTTC. This sequence encodes CASSISGSHNEQFF.

This clone is a singleton in its sample. The chain joins TRBV11-2 to TRBJ2-3; no clear D. Trimming shortened V by 5 bases and J by 0 bases, and 12 bases separated the two germline ends. The CDR3 consists of 15 residues. Germline V gives CDR1 SGHAT, CDR2 FQNNGV. This chain's CDR3 is CASSAQRHSTDTQYF. CDR3 DNA: TGTGCCAGCAGCGCTCAAAGACATAGCACAGATACGCAGTATTTT.

This chain joins TRBV5-1 and TRBJ1-6; D is uncertain. This CDR3 has 14 amino acids. Germline CDR1 and CDR2: SGHRS and YFSETQ. V was clipped by 0 bases and J by 5 bases, with 6 bases between them. DNA for the CDR3: TGCGCCAGCAGCTTGGAGGGAAATAATTCACCCCTCCACTTT. As protein: CASSLEGNNSPLHF.

The chain uses TRBV6-5 and TRBJ1-1; 8 nucleotides line up with TRBD1. The germline gives CDR1 MNHEY, CDR2 SVGAGI. The V segment lost 6 bases and the J segment 1 base; nucleotides outside the gene matches: 4. There are 14 residues in the CDR3. CDR3 DNA: TGTGCCAGCAGCGCCGGGACAGGGAACACTGAAGCTTTCTTT. Protein product: CASSAGTGNTEAFF.

This sequence joins TRBV5-6 and TRBJ2-3; a possible D gene is TRBD2 (5 bases). The CDR3 is 14 amino acids. The V gene lost 7 bases and the J gene lost 11 bases, with 23 bases spanning the gap. CDR1 and CDR2 from the germline V gene are SGHDT and YYEEEE. This CDR3 is CASGSRAGKYGQYF. CDR3 sequence (DNA): TGTGCCAGCGGGTCCCGGGCCGGGAAGTATGGGCAGTATTTT.

The chain recombines TRBV9 with TRBJ1-1; possibly TRBD1 for D (6 bases). The length of the CDR3 is 18 residues. CDR1 is SGDLS, CDR2 YYNGEE, per germline. V lost 3 bases to trimming and J lost 1 base, with 22 bases between them. CDR3 in DNA: TGTGCCAGCAGCGAAATATACCAGGGGTATGGGGCGAACACTGAAGCTTTCTTT. Translated, it gives CASSEIYQGYGANTEAFF.